These 17 T cell receptor beta chains were all obtained from the same sample, sequenced in a study of shared clonotypes between healthy human individuals. This table comes from immunoSEQ multiplex PCR, and its TCRdb copy is limited to in-frame clones, with some not included. This table holds some 380,000 clones, about 96% found once. Specimen: memory CD8+ T cells sorted from blood. Subset indicated: CD45RO+ cells pooled with CCR7-negative TemRA cells. Source of these receptors: a man aged 25 to 45 in good health.

This clone came up once. V gene TRBV21-1 combines with J gene TRBJ1-4; the table's D call, TRBD1, has no DNA check behind it. TRBV21-1 is a recognized pseudogene. The CDR3 contains 15 residues. CDR3 in DNA: TGTGCCAGCAGCGCCTACAGGGTTACTAATGAAAAACTGTTTTTT. Its translation: CASSAYRVTNEKLFF.

The chain recombines TRBV6-5 with TRBJ2-1, with D unclear. The germline gives CDR1 MNHEY, CDR2 SVGAGI. V shed 0 bases and J shed 4 bases, with 13 bases lying between them. The CDR3 consists of 16 residues. DNA for the CDR3: TGTGCCAGCAGTTACTCGAGCGCAATCCGATACAATGAGCAGTTCTTC. It codes for CASSYSSAIRYNEQFF.

In regard to this clone: At the DNA level, this CDR3 is encoded by other sequences in the same sample as well. CDR3 sequence (DNA): TGTGCCAGCAGTTTCGGCAATCAGCCCCAGCATTTT. Protein: CASSFGNQPQHF. The V and J genes are TRBV28 and TRBJ1-5; D gene ambiguous. CDR3 length: 12 residues. Germline lookup yields CDR1 MDHEN and CDR2 SYDVKM. The ends were cut back, 3 bases at V and 2 bases at J, with 2 bases in the middle.

The chain has TRBV9 and TRBJ2-2; 8 bases fit TRBD2. CDR3 length: 20 residues. The germline V gene encodes CDR1 SGDLS and CDR2 YYNGEE. Losses at the gene ends were 0 bases for V and 6 bases for J; bases not matched to a gene: 19. The CDR3 here is CASSVGDTYGAGVTAGELFF. The CDR3 DNA reads as TGTGCCAGCAGCGTAGGGGACACCTACGGAGCGGGAGTAACCGCCGGGGAGCTGTTTTTT.

This chain links TRBV6-6 with TRBJ2-2; 7 bases are shared with TRBD2. Germline assignment: CDR1 MNHNY and CDR2 SVGAGI (reference sequence). This CDR3 has 16 amino acids. V lost 10 bases, J lost 2 bases, and 13 bases stayed unmatched. The CDR3 reads CATASGGGPNTGELFF. CDR3 DNA: TGTGCCACCGCCTCGGGGGGAGGCCCAAACACCGGGGAGCTGTTTTTT.

The chain is built from TRBV7-6 and TRBJ2-4; D is possibly TRBD2 (5 bases). There are 13 residues in the CDR3. CDR1 SGHVS and CDR2 FNYEAQ come from the germline V gene. With 3 bases removed from V and 7 bases from J, the gap between germline ends came to 10 bases. In nucleotides, the CDR3 is TGTGCCAGCAGCTTCACCTGGAGGAACATTCAGTACTTC. Its protein product is CASSFTWRNIQYF. The full variable domain, with the rest looked up from reference TRBV7-6 and TRBJ2-4, is GAGVSQSPRYKVTKRGQDVALRCDPISGHVSLYWYRQALGQGPEFLTYFNYEAQQDKSGLPNDRFSAERPEGSISTLTIQRTEQRDSAMYRCASSFTWRNIQYFGAGTRLSVL.

This clone was seen only once. This same CDR3 is encoded by further DNA sequences in the sample. This chain joins TRBV28 and TRBJ2-7; a possible D gene is TRBD1 (5 bases). V lost 5 bases, J lost 4 bases, and 9 bases lay in between. CDR3 length equals 12 residues. The germline V gene has CDR1 MDHEN and CDR2 SYDVKM. CDR3 residues: CASSLRGYEQYF. The CDR3 bases are TGTGCCAGCAGTCTAAGGGGATACGAGCAGTACTTC. The variable domain in full, completed from reference TRBV28 and TRBJ2-7, reads DVKVTQSSRYLVKRTGEKVFLECVQDMDHENMFWYRQDPGLGLRLIYFSYDVKMKEKGDIPEGYSVSREKKERFSLILESASTNQTSMYLCASSLRGYEQYFGPGTRLTVT.

The chain links TRBV13 to TRBJ2-5, with 10 positions matching TRBD2. Unmatched junction bases numbered 5, after V lost 3 bases and J lost 1 base. Germline loops: CDR1 PRHDT, CDR2 FYEKMQ (reference sequence). The CDR3 spans 16 residues. DNA for the CDR3: TGTGCCAGCAGCTTCCTAGCGGGAGAGATCCAAGAGACCCAGTACTTC. Translation gives CASSFLAGEIQETQYF.

The chain uses TRBV5-1 and TRBJ2-3; 10 bases are shared with TRBD1. V gave up 3 bases and J gave up 3 bases; unmatched junction bases: 4. The CDR3 extends over 15 amino acids. Germline V gives CDR1 SGHRS, CDR2 YFSETQ. CDR3 residues: CASSSTGGPTDTQYF. The CDR3 bases are TGCGCCAGCAGCTCGACAGGGGGCCCTACAGATACGCAGTATTTT.

The CDR3 is CASSDSEGGYTF. DNA for the CDR3: TGTGCCAGCAGTGACAGCGAGGGTGGCTACACCTTC. The chain uses TRBV7-9 and TRBJ1-2, with a possible D match to TRBD1 (5 bases). Germline V gene sequence: CDR1 SEHNR, CDR2 FQNEAQ (reference sequence). V was shortened by 6 bases and J by 7 bases, with 12 bases between the two germline ends. CDR3 length equals 12 residues.

The rearrangement uses TRBV5-4 and TRBJ2-5; D remains unclear. The CDR3 length is 13 residues. Germline lookup yields CDR1 SGHNT and CDR2 YYREEE (reference sequence). The V and J ends lost 0 bases and 1 base respectively, with 4 bases between them. The CDR3 loop reads CASSLAAQETQYF. CDR3 coding DNA: TGTGCCAGCAGCTTGGCAGCCCAAGAGACCCAGTACTTC.

The chain uses TRBV5-1 and TRBJ2-3; D may be TRBD1 (6 bases). With 4 bases removed from V and 5 bases from J, the gap between germline ends came to 11 bases. The CDR3 spans 13 residues. Germline V gives CDR1 SGHRS, CDR2 YFSETQ. CDR3 residues: CASSVTGLDTQYF. The DNA of the CDR3 is TGCGCCAGCAGCGTGACAGGTTTAGATACGCAGTATTTT.

The V and J genes are TRBV5-6 and TRBJ1-2; no clear D. Looked up from germline, CDR1 is SGHDT and CDR2 is YYEEEE. V was clipped by 0 bases and J by 7 bases, with 10 bases between them. The CDR3 covers 13 residues. CDR3 nucleotides: TGTGCCAGCAGCTTGGATTGGGGTCTTGGCTACACCTTC. This encodes CASSLDWGLGYTF. Based on the CDR3 plus reference TRBV5-6 and TRBJ1-2, the full variable domain is DAGVTQSPTHLIKTRGQQVTLRCSPKSGHDTVSWYQQALGQGPQFIFQYYEEEERQRGNFPDRFSGHQFPNYSSELNVNALLLGDSALYLCASSLDWGLGYTFGSGTRLTVV.

The rearrangement joins TRBV12-5 to TRBJ1-1; the D gene is possibly TRBD1 (6 bases). The V end lost 5 bases, the J end lost 1 base, and 14 bases lay between the germline ends. Germline CDR1 LGHNT, CDR2 FRNRAP. The CDR3 extends over 15 amino acids. This CDR3 is CASGANTGRNTEAFF. CDR3 DNA sequence: TGTGCTAGTGGTGCAAATACAGGGCGGAACACTGAAGCTTTCTTT.

The rearrangement links TRBV6-1 to TRBJ1-1; D not resolved. Germline values: CDR1 MNHNS, CDR2 SASEGT. This CDR3 is 14 amino acids long. V was clipped by 7 bases and J by 0 bases, with 12 bases between them. CDR3: CASMLGPLNTEAFF. The CDR3 DNA reads TGTGCCAGCATGTTGGGCCCCTTGAACACTGAAGCTTTCTTT.

As for this clone: Additional DNA sequences in this sample encode the identical CDR3. The chain carries TRBV28 and TRBJ1-2; the D gene is possibly TRBD1 (6 bases). The germline CDR1 and CDR2 sequences are MDHEN and SYDVKM. The CDR3 loop spans 12 amino acids. Trimming pared 6 bases from V and 5 bases from J, leaving 10 bases between. In DNA, the CDR3 is TGTGCCAGCAGCCTGGGGGCGTATGGCTACACCTTC. It specifies CASSLGAYGYTF.

The V and J genes are TRBV29-1 and TRBJ1-1; no definite D call. This CDR3 is built from 14 residues. Germline-derived CDR1 and CDR2 are SQVTM and ANQGSEA. Trimming removed 7 bases at V and 1 base at J, with 16 bases between. DNA of the CDR3: TGCAGCGCTAACAGAGGAGCCGCGAACACTGAAGCTTTCTTT. Protein sequence: CSANRGAANTEAFF.